This T cell receptor (beta chain) came from a study of T cell changes during pregnancy in multiple sclerosis. Sequencing used immunoSEQ multiplex PCR; TCRdb keeps in-frame clones, though not all of them. The table lists tens of thousands of clones, around nine tenths of them singletons. Germline V lookup: CDR1 SNHLY, CDR2 FYNNEI. CDR3 length equals 13 residues. V lost 8 bases, J lost 3 bases, and 11 bases lay in between. This sequence joins TRBV2 and TRBJ1-5; a weak D match, TRBD1 (5 bases). The TCR comes from a female donor in good health, enrolled as a control in a pregnancy study. The sample in question was peripheral blood, obtained in the second trimester of pregnancy. The CDR3, as DNA: TGTGCCAGCTCCAGACAGTACAATCAGCCCCAGCATTTT. It specifies CASSRQYNQPQHF.